Each of the 26 T cell receptor beta chains below was sequenced from the same sample in a study of blood T cell repertoires in COVID-19. Profiled with immunoSEQ multiplex PCR; TCRdb holds only in-frame clones, not every one. The sample contains roughly 400,000 clones, about 88% of which appear only once. The sequenced material came from PBMCs or T cells enriched from blood (not recorded which). The receptors here all came from a woman aged 18-29 years who had been exposed to COVID-19.

The chain joins TRBV6-2 or TRBV6-3 to TRBJ2-3, with 9 bases aligning to TRBD2. Germline V lookup: CDR1 MNHEY, CDR2 SVGEGT. The CDR3 has 16 residues. The V gene end was trimmed by 2 bases and the J gene end by 4 bases; junction bases not matched to a gene: 7. CDR3 nucleotide sequence: TGTGCCAGCAGTTACCCAGCAGCGGGGGGAGCAGATACGCAGTATTTT. Translation gives CASSYPAAGGADTQYF.

The table lists this clone with a count of one. This sequence joins TRBV11-2 and TRBJ2-1; 8 nucleotides agree with TRBD2. J gave up 4 bases and V 6 bases, and 11 bases lay outside the gene matches. Germline V lookup: CDR1 SGHAT, CDR2 FQNNGV. This CDR3 region has 16 residues. CDR3 loop: CASSLSAGAPYNEQFF. The CDR3 DNA is TGTGCCAGCAGTCTATCAGCGGGAGCTCCATACAATGAGCAGTTCTTC.

The rearrangement uses TRBV9 and TRBJ2-1, with D tentatively TRBD2 (6 bases). The V end was cut by 3 bases, the J end by 0 bases, with 16 bases between. Germline loops: CDR1 SGDLS, CDR2 YYNGEE. The CDR3 consists of 17 residues. The CDR3 reads CASSADWRESSYNEQFF. In DNA form, the CDR3 reads TGTGCCAGCAGCGCGGACTGGAGGGAAAGCTCCTACAATGAGCAGTTCTTC.

The rearrangement links TRBV6-5 to TRBJ2-7, with D tentatively TRBD1 (6 bases). Germline values: CDR1 MNHEY, CDR2 SVGAGI. There are 14 residues in the CDR3. The V end was cut by 6 bases, the J end by 3 bases, with 15 bases between. CDR3 amino acids: CASRGHTIHYEQYF. The CDR3 nucleotides are TGTGCCAGCAGGGGACACACGATCCACTACGAGCAGTACTTC.

The genes are TRBV3-1 (or the pseudogene TRBV3-2) and TRBJ2-7; 10 bases match TRBD2. V lost 2 bases, J lost 3 bases, and 4 bases stayed unmatched. Per the germline V gene, CDR1 is LGHDT and CDR2 is YNNKEL (reference sequence). CDR3 length: 15 amino acids. The CDR3 DNA reads TGTGCCAGCAGCCAAAGCGGGGGGGCAATCTACGAGCAGTACTTC. Residues: CASSQSGGAIYEQYF.

This chain links TRBV27 with TRBJ1-2; TRBD1 is a possible D gene (6 bases). This CDR3 contains 15 residues. CDR1 is MNHEY and CDR2 is SMNVEV in the germline V gene (reference sequence). With 7 bases removed from V and 4 bases from J, the gap between germline ends came to 19 bases. CDR3 DNA sequence: TGTGCCAGCATTACAAATCGGGGGGCAGCCTATGGCTACACCTTC. Encoded protein: CASITNRGAAYGYTF.

The CDR3 here is CASSESQRTESYEQYF. CDR3 DNA sequence: TGCGCCAGCAGTGAGTCGCAGAGGACTGAATCCTACGAGCAGTACTTC. The rearrangement links TRBV10-2 to TRBJ2-7; a possible D gene is TRBD2 (5 bases). CDR1 and CDR2 from the germline V gene are WSHSY and SAAADI. The CDR3 extends over 16 amino acids. Trimming removed 0 bases from V and 1 base from J, with 13 bases in between.

The rearrangement links TRBV18 to TRBJ2-3, with 12 bases lining up with TRBD2. The CDR3 is 15 amino acids. V lost 2 bases and J lost 3; bases outside the gene matches: 0. Germline V gene lookup returns CDR1 KGHSH and CDR2 LQKENI. CDR3 in amino acids: CASSPGLAGTDTQYF. The CDR3 coding sequence is TGTGCCAGCTCACCAGGACTAGCGGGGACAGATACGCAGTATTTT.

This clone has just one count. The chain couples TRBV5-4 to TRBJ2-1; maybe TRBD2 (5 bases). CDR3 length: 14 residues. Trimming removed 4 bases at V and 4 bases at J, with 12 bases between. Per germline, CDR1 SGHNT and CDR2 YYREEE (reference sequence). CDR3 protein: CASSQGLEYNEQFF. For the CDR3, the DNA is TGTGCCAGCAGCCAAGGACTGGAGTACAATGAGCAGTTCTTC.

The genes are TRBV7-9 and TRBJ2-3; 11 nucleotides line up with TRBD2. The CDR3 extends over 15 amino acids. Per germline, CDR1 SEHNR and CDR2 FQNEAQ (reference sequence). The J segment lost 4 bases and the V segment lost 3 bases, leaving 3 bases of the junction unmatched. This chain's CDR3 is CASSFSGGASDTQYF. The CDR3 region has the DNA TGTGCCAGCAGCTTTAGCGGGGGGGCCTCAGATACGCAGTATTTT.

V is TRBV27 and J is TRBJ2-7, with 8 positions matching TRBD1. The V gene end was trimmed by 1 base and the J gene end by 6 bases; junction bases not matched to a gene: 5. The CDR3 is 14 amino acids. The germline CDR1 and CDR2 sequences are MNHEY and SMNVEV (reference sequence). The CDR3 reads CASSLLARGREQYF. The CDR3 DNA sequence: TGTGCCAGCAGTTTATTGGCCAGGGGGCGCGAGCAGTACTTC.

The J gene is TRBJ2-5, the V gene TRBV5-1; 13 bases fit TRBD2. The CDR3 has 16 amino acids. In germline, CDR1 is SGHRS, CDR2 YFSETQ. V gave up 0 bases and J gave up 2 bases; unmatched junction bases: 1. CDR3 DNA sequence: TGCGCCAGCAGCTTGGGGGGACTAGCGGGGCAAGAGACCCAGTACTTC. It codes for CASSLGGLAGQETQYF.

The chain joins TRBV9 to TRBJ2-3; 9 nucleotides line up with TRBD2. The germline CDR1 and CDR2 sequences are SGDLS and YYNGEE. The CDR3 totals 18 residues. The J segment lost 2 bases and the V segment lost 0 bases, leaving 10 bases of the junction unmatched. CDR3 coding DNA: TGTGCCAGCAGCGTAGATCCCCTGACTAGCGGATACACAGATACGCAGTATTTT. Translated, it gives CASSVDPLTSGYTDTQYF.

The chain recombines TRBV7-9 with TRBJ1-6; tentatively, D is TRBD1 (5 bases). Trimming pared 3 bases from V and 7 bases from J, leaving 16 bases between. Germline assignment: CDR1 SEHNR and CDR2 FQNEAQ (reference sequence). This CDR3 is 16 amino acids long. This CDR3 is CASSFGRPGPNSPLHF. The CDR3, as DNA: TGTGCCAGCAGCTTCGGGAGGCCGGGGCCGAATTCACCCCTCCACTTT.

The V call is TRBV7-2, the J call TRBJ1-6, with no clear D. The V end lost 0 bases, the J end lost 9 bases, and 21 bases lay between the germline ends. In germline, CDR1 is SGHTA, CDR2 FQGNSA. The CDR3 sequence is 18 residues long. CDR3 in amino acids: CASSLALRAEGKGSPLHF. The CDR3 DNA is TGTGCCAGCAGCTTAGCCCTAAGGGCAGAGGGAAAAGGTTCACCCCTCCACTTT. Full variable domain (outside the CDR3, taken from reference TRBV7-2 and TRBJ1-6): GAGVSQSPSNKVTEKGKDVELRCDPISGHTALYWYRQSLGQGLEFLIYFQGNSAPDKSGLPSDRFSAERTGGSVSTLTIQRTQQEDSAVYLCASSLALRAEGKGSPLHFGNGTRLTVT.

The chain is built from TRBV5-1 and TRBJ2-1, with 8 bases fitting TRBD1. Germline V gene lookup returns CDR1 SGHRS and CDR2 YFSETQ. Trimming at V came to 7 bases and at J to 0 bases, leaving 6 bases not matched to a gene. This CDR3 has 15 residues. CDR3: CASGVQGDSYNEQFF. The CDR3 DNA reads TGCGCCAGCGGGGTACAGGGGGACTCCTACAATGAGCAGTTCTTC.

This chain links TRBV10-1 with TRBJ2-3, with D maybe TRBD2 (5 bases). Germline V gene lookup returns CDR1 WNHNN and CDR2 SYGVQD (reference sequence). The CDR3 has 15 amino acids. The V end was cut by 3 bases, the J end by 5 bases, with 15 bases between. The CDR3 is CASSEERLAGDTQYF. The CDR3, as DNA: TGCGCCAGCAGTGAAGAGCGTCTGGCGGGAGATACGCAGTATTTT.

The V call is TRBV19, the J call TRBJ1-1; 8 nucleotides align to TRBD1. V shed 6 bases and J 0 bases; nucleotides not matched to a gene: 9. This CDR3 region has 16 residues. CDR1 is LNHDA and CDR2 is SQIVND in the germline V gene (reference sequence). The chain's CDR3 is CASRAGTGAMNTEAFF. For the CDR3, the DNA is TGTGCCAGTAGGGCCGGGACAGGAGCCATGAACACTGAAGCTTTCTTT.

CDR3 in amino acids: CASTSGGLDTQYF. The DNA of the CDR3 is TGTGCCAGCACTAGCGGGGGGCTCGATACGCAGTATTTT. The gene calls are TRBV7-8 and TRBJ2-3; 11 bases align to TRBD2. The J segment lost 6 bases and the V segment lost 7 bases, leaving 3 bases of the junction unmatched. The CDR3 consists of 13 residues. CDR1 is SGHVS, CDR2 FQNEAQ, per germline.

The chain combines TRBV4-2 with TRBJ2-2, with 9 bases fitting TRBD2. Looked up from germline, CDR1 is LGHNA and CDR2 is YNFKEQ. CDR3 length: 15 amino acids. After removal of 4 bases from V and 3 bases from J, the junction contained 3 bases not matched to a gene. The CDR3 sequence is CASSRAGGYTGELFF. CDR3 DNA sequence: TGTGCCAGCAGCCGAGCGGGGGGCTACACCGGGGAGCTGTTTTTT.

The gene calls are TRBV2 and TRBJ1-5; D perhaps matches TRBD1 (5 bases). Deletions cut 10 bases from V and 1 base from J, with 11 bases between. The CDR3 is made up of 13 amino acids. CDR1 and CDR2 (germline): SNHLY, FYNNEI. The CDR3 nucleotides are TGTGCCAATGCGGGGGGGAGCAATCAGCCCCAGCATTTT. Its protein is CANAGGSNQPQHF.

The rearrangement joins TRBV9 to TRBJ2-3, with 10 bases fitting TRBD1. The CDR3 is 15 amino acids. V shed 4 bases and J 4 bases; nucleotides not matched to a gene: 6. CDR1 SGDLS and CDR2 YYNGEE come from the germline V gene. The CDR3 coding sequence is TGTGCCAGCAGCCCAGGACAGGGGGTGTCAGATACGCAGTATTTT. Translated: CASSPGQGVSDTQYF.

The V gene is TRBV11-1, the J gene TRBJ2-7; 9 positions match TRBD1. Trimming cost V 5 bases and J 3 bases; bases outside gene matches: 11. The CDR3 totals 16 residues. CDR1 and CDR2 (germline): SGHAT, FQDESV (reference sequence). This CDR3 reads CASSPRAETGGYEQYF. Written as DNA, the CDR3 is TGTGCCAGCAGCCCTAGGGCTGAGACAGGGGGCTACGAGCAGTACTTC.

This clone was detected once. CDR3: CASQPAAASYEQYF. The CDR3 DNA is TGTGCCAGCCAGCCCGCGGCCGCATCCTACGAGCAGTACTTC. The chain uses TRBV18 and TRBJ2-7; no reliable D call. V lost 8 bases and J lost 1, with 15 bases in between. The CDR3 covers 14 residues. Germline CDR1 KGHSH, CDR2 LQKENI.

This chain uses TRBV28 with TRBJ2-7, with D tentatively TRBD1 (5 bases). This CDR3 region has 15 residues. V lost 5 bases to trimming and J lost 6 bases, with 20 bases between them. Germline loops: CDR1 MDHEN, CDR2 SYDVKM. The CDR3 protein is CASSPISETGAEQYF. The CDR3 DNA reads TGTGCCAGCAGTCCGATATCCGAAACAGGCGCCGAGCAGTACTTC.

This chain connects TRBV27 to TRBJ1-4, with no clear D. V shed 0 bases and J shed 8 bases, with 19 bases lying between them. In germline, CDR1 is MNHEY, CDR2 SMNVEV (reference sequence). The CDR3 is 17 amino acids. The CDR3 nucleotides are TGTGCCAGCAGTTTATCCTACCCCACACCATCGGGGGAAAAACTGTTTTTT. The encoded protein is CASSLSYPTPSGEKLFF.